This TCR beta chain originates from a study of a mutant IDH1 vaccine in newly diagnosed glioma. Study results and limitations: Apparently, pseudoprogression bore no relation to changes among the top peripheral T cell clonotypes. Vaccination induced immune responses in over 85% of patients.

The time point: baseline, week 1 (first vaccination visit). Treatment denoted: pre-vaccination baseline after standard-of-care therapy. The donors had new WHO grade 3 or 4 astrocytomas; these were IDH1-mutant and ATRX-lost. The method was immunoSEQ multiplex PCR; TCRdb's version includes in-frame clones alone and lacks a portion of them. The sample gives approximately 100,000 clones, over 85% of which show up once; 0.56% is in the top ten. The germline V gene has CDR1 SGHAT and CDR2 FQDESV (reference sequence). V lost 5 bases to trimming and J lost 2 bases, with 19 bases between them. CDR3 size: 17 residues. This clone was observed once. Antigen: not known.

The genes are TRBV11-1 and TRBJ1-5, with a tentative D call TRBD1 (6 bases). The sequences come from PBMCs, collected from a glioma patient treated with radiotherapy, temozolomide or both. This TCR came from a woman aged 45-60 years with glioma. Here the CDR3 reads CASSISPGAQCNQPQHF. For the CDR3, the DNA is TGTGCCAGCAGCATATCCCCAGGGGCCCAGTGCAATCAGCCCCAGCATTTT.